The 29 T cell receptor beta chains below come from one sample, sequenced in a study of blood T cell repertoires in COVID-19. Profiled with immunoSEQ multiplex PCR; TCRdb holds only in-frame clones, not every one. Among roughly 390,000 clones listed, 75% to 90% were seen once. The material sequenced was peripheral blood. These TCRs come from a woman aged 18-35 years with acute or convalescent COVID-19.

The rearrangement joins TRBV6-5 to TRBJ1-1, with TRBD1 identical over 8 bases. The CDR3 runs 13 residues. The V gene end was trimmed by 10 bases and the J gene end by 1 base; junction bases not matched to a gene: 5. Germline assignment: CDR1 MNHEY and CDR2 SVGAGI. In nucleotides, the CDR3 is TGTGCCACGGAAGGACAGGGGAACACTGAAGCTTTCTTT. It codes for CATEGQGNTEAFF.

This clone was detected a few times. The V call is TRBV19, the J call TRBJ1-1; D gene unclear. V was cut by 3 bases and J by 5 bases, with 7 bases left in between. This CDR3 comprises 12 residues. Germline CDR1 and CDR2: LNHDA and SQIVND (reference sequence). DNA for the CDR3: TGTGCCAGTAGTATGTCGGAGACTGAAGCTTTCTTT. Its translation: CASSMSETEAFF.

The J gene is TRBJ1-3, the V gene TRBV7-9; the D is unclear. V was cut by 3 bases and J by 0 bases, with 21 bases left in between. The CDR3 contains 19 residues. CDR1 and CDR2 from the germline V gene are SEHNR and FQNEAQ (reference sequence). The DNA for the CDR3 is TGTGCCAGCAGCTTCCCCCGGAGTGGTTCTTTTAGCTCTGGAAACACCATATATTTT. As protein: CASSFPRSGSFSSGNTIYF.

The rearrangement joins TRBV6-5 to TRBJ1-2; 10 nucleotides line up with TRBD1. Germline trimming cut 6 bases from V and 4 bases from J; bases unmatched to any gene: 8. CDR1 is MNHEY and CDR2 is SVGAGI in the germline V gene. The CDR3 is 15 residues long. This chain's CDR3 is CASSPAGQGSYGYTF. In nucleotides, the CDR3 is TGTGCCAGCAGCCCGGCGGGACAGGGGTCCTATGGCTACACCTTC.

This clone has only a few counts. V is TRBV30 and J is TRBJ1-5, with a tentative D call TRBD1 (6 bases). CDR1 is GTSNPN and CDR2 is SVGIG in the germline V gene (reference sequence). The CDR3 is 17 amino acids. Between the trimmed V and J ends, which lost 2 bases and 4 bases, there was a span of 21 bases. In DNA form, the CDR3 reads TGTGCCTGGAGTTCCCACACAGGGATTTTAGCGAATCAGCCCCAGCATTTT. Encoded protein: CAWSSHTGILANQPQHF.

The CDR3 reads CASSDTGYGYTF. In DNA, the CDR3 is TGCGCCAGCAGTGATACAGGCTATGGCTACACCTTC. V usage is TRBV10-1 and J usage is TRBJ1-2; a weak D match, TRBD1 (5 bases). The CDR3 totals 12 residues. Trimming removed 3 bases from V and 4 bases from J, with 6 bases in between. Germline CDR1 reads WNHNN; CDR2 reads SYGVQD (reference sequence).

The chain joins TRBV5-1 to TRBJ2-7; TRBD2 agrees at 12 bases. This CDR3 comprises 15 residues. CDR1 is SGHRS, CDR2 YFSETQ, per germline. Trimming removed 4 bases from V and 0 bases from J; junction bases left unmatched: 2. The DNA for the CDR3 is TGCGCCAGCAGCCCGACTAGCGGGAGCTCCTACGAGCAGTACTTC. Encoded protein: CASSPTSGSSYEQYF.

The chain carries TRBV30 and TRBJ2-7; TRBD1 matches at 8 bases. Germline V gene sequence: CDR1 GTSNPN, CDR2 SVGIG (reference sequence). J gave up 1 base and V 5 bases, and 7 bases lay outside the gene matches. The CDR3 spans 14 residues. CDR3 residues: CAWDLTGASYEQYF. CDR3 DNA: TGTGCCTGGGACCTGACAGGGGCTTCCTACGAGCAGTACTTC.

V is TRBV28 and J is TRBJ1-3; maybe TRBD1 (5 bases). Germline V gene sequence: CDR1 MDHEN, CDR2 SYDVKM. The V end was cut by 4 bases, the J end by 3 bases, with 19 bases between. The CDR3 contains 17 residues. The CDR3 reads CASSSGVGEGDGNTIYF. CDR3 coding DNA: TGTGCCAGCAGTTCGGGGGTCGGCGAAGGGGATGGAAACACCATATATTTT. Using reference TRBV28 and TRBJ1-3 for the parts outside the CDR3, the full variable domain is DVKVTQSSRYLVKRTGEKVFLECVQDMDHENMFWYRQDPGLGLRLIYFSYDVKMKEKGDIPEGYSVSREKKERFSLILESASTNQTSMYLCASSSGVGEGDGNTIYFGEGSWLTVV.

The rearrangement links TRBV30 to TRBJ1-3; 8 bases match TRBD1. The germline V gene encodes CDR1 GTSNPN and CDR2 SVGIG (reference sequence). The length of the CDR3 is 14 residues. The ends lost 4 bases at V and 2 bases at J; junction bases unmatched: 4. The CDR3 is CAWIKQGAGNTIYF. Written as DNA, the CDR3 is TGTGCCTGGATTAAACAGGGGGCTGGAAACACCATATATTTT.

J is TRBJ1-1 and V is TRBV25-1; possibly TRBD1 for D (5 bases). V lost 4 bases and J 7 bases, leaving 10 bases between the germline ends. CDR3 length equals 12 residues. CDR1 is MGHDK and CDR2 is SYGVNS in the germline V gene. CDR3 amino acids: CASSVRVDEAFF. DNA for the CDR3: TGTGCCAGCAGTGTCAGGGTTGATGAAGCTTTCTTT.

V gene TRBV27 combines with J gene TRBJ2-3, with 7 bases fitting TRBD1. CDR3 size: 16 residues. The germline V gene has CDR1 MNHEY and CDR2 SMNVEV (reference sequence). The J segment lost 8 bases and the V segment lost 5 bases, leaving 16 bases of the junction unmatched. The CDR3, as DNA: TGTGCCAGCAGTCCACCGACAGGGAAGTCATTCAGTACGCAGTATTTT. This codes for CASSPPTGKSFSTQYF.

The CDR3 DNA follows: TGTGCCAGTGGTAGGAAGGACAGGGAAGCTAACTATGGCTACACCTTC. This encodes CASGRKDREANYGYTF. The rearrangement uses TRBV19 and TRBJ1-2, with 8 nucleotides matching TRBD1. The CDR3 runs to 16 residues. Trimming took 8 bases from V and 0 from J; bases not matched to a gene: 11. Germline V gene sequence: CDR1 LNHDA, CDR2 SQIVND (reference sequence).

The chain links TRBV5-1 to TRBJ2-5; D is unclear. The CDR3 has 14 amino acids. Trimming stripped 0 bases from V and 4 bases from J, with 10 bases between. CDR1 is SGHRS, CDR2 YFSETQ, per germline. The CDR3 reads CASSLDLQRETQYF. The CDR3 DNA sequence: TGCGCCAGCAGCTTGGATTTGCAGCGAGAGACCCAGTACTTC.

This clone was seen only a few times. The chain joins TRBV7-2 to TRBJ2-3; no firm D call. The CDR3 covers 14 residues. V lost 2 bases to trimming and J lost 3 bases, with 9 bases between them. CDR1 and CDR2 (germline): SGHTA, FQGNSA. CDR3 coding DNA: TGTGCCAGCAGCTTAAGTCACACAACAGATACGCAGTATTTT. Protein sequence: CASSLSHTTDTQYF. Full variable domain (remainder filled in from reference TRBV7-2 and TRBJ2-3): GAGVSQSPSNKVTEKGKDVELRCDPISGHTALYWYRQSLGQGLEFLIYFQGNSAPDKSGLPSDRFSAERTGGSVSTLTIQRTQQEDSAVYLCASSLSHTTDTQYFGPGTRLTVL.

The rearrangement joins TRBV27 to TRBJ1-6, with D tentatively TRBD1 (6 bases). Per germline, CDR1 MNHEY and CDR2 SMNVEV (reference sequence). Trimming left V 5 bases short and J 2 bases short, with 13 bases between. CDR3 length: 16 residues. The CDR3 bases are TGTGCCAGCAGTCAACAGGGAATACCCTATAATTCACCCCTCCACTTT. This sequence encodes CASSQQGIPYNSPLHF.

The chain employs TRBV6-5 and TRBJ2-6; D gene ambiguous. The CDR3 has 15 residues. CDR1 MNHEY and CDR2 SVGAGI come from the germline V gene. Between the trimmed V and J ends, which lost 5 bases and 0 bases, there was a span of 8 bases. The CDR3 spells CASSHSVSGANVLTF. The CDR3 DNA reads TGTGCCAGCAGTCACAGTGTCTCTGGGGCCAACGTCCTGACTTTC.

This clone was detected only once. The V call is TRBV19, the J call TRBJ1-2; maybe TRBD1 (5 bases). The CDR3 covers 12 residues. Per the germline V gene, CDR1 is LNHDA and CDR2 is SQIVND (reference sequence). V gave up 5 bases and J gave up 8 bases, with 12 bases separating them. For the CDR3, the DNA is TGTGCCAGTAGTGTTAGGGGCTCCGGCTACACCTTC. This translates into CASSVRGSGYTF.

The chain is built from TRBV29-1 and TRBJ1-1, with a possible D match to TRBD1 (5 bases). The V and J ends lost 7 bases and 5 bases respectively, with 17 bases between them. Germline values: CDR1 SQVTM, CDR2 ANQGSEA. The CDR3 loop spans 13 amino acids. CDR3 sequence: CSALLGGWTEAFF. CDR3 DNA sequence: TGCAGCGCGCTCTTGGGGGGATGGACTGAAGCTTTCTTT.

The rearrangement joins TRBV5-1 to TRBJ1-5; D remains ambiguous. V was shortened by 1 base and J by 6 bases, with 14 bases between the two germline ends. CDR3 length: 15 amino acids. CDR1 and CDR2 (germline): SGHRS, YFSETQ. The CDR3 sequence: CASSLRGDHGQPQHF. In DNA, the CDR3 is TGCGCCAGCAGCTTGCGAGGAGATCACGGTCAGCCCCAGCATTTT.

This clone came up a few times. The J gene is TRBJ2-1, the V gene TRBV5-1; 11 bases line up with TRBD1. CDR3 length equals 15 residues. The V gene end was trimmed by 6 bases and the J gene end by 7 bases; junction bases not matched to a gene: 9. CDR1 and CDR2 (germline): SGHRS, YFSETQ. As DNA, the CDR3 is TGCGCCAGCACCACGGGACAGGGGGATAGTAATGAGCAGTTCTTC. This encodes CASTTGQGDSNEQFF. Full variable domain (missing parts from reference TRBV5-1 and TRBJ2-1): KAGVTQTPRYLIKTRGQQVTLSCSPISGHRSVSWYQQTPGQGLQFLFEYFSETQRNKGNFPGRFSGRQFSNSRSEMNVSTLELGDSALYLCASTTGQGDSNEQFFGPGTRLTVL.

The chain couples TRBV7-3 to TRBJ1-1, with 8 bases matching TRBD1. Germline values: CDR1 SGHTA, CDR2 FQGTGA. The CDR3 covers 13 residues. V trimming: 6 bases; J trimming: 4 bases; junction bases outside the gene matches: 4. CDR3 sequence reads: CASRFTGGTEAFF. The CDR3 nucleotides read TGTGCCAGCAGATTCACAGGGGGCACTGAAGCTTTCTTT.

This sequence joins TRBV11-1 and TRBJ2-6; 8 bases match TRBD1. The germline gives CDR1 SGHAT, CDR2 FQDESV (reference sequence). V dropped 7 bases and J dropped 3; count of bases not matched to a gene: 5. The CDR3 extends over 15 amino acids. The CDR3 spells CASTAGGYGANVLTF. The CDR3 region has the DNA TGTGCCAGCACCGCAGGGGGCTATGGGGCCAACGTCCTGACTTTC.

For the CDR3, the DNA is TGTGCCAGCAGCTTTACGAACAGGGATACGGAGACCCAGTACTTC. Translated, it gives CASSFTNRDTETQYF. The J gene is TRBJ2-5, the V gene TRBV5-6; TRBD1 might be the D (6 bases). V lost 2 bases, J lost 5 bases, and 16 bases lay in between. Per germline, CDR1 SGHDT and CDR2 YYEEEE. This CDR3 has 15 amino acids.

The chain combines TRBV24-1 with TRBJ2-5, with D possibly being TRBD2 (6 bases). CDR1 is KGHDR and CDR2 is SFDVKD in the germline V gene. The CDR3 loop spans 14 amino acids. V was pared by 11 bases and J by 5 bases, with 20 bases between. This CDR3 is CAIRGRDLRETQYF. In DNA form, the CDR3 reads TGTGCCATCAGAGGGCGGGATCTTCGGGAGACCCAGTACTTC.

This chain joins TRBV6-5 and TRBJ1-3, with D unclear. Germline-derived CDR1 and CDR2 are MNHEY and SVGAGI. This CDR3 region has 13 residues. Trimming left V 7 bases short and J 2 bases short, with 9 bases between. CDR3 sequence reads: CASTQSAGNTIYF. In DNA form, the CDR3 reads TGTGCCAGCACTCAGTCAGCTGGAAACACCATATATTTT.

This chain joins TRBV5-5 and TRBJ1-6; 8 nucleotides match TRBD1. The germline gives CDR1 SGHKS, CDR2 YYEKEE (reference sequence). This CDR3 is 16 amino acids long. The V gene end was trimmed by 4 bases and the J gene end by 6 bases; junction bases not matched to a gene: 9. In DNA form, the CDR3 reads TGTGCCAGCAGCCTGTCCGGGACAGGCCGTAATTCACCCCTCCACTTT. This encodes CASSLSGTGRNSPLHF.

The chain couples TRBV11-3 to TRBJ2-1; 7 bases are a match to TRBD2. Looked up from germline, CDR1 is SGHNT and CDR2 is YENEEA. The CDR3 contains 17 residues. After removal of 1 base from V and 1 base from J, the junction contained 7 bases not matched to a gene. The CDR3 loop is CASSLGGAGLSYNEQFF. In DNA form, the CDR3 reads TGTGCCAGCAGCTTAGGTGGAGCGGGACTATCCTACAATGAGCAGTTCTTC.

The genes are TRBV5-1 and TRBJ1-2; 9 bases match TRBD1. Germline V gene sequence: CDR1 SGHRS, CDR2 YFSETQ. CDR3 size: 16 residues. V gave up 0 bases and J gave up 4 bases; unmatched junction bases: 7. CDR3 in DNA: TGCGCCAGCAGCTTGGACAGGGGGCAACACGTCTATGGCTACACCTTC. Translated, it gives CASSLDRGQHVYGYTF.